This entry is about one T cell receptor (beta chain). No cognate antigen has been identified for it. Within one base of it there is no much larger clone, and no base qualities were kept. From the cysteine up to the phenylalanine, the CDR3 has a length of 18 residues. Of all the DNA, just the CDR3 is kept, 54 bases in frame from base 1. Reading the germline V gene gives CDR1 SGHNT and CDR2 YENEEA. V lost 0 bases and J lost 4 bases, and the count of bases not matched to a germline gene is 9. This entry comes from a study of T cell changes during pregnancy in multiple sclerosis (dated by TCRdb to the late 2010s). About the investigation overall: The study looked at changes in the T cell repertoire across pregnancy in women with multiple sclerosis.

Receptor amplification or capture employed the immunoSEQ multiplex PCR assay. Here the immuneACCESS table is served through TCRdb, limited to in-frame sequences with V and J called. Missing clones are a known gap in these copies; in checked studies unresolved V genes cover under half, and the rest lacks a known reason. The sample includes about 69,000 clones, with around 92% observed a single time. The ten largest make up roughly 2% of the sample. The sequenced sample was peripheral blood, obtained in the third trimester of pregnancy. The chain is made from TRBV11-3 and TRBJ2-2; 9 bases in the middle match TRBD1. The TCR sequence derives from a female donor in good health, enrolled as a control in a pregnancy study. The CDR3 here reads CASSLDRWGQGGTGELFF. The sequence in DNA is TGTGCCAGCAGCTTAGATCGTTGGGGACAGGGTGGCACCGGGGAGCTGTTTTTT.